The following is a T cell receptor (beta chain) sequence with its context. V gave up 3 bases and J gave up 6 bases, with 15 bases separating them. This CDR3 is 14 amino acids long. Per germline, CDR1 SGHRS and CDR2 YFSETQ. This sample is drawn from a study of shared clonotypes between healthy human individuals. The method was immunoSEQ multiplex PCR; TCRdb's version includes in-frame clones alone and lacks a portion of them. Among 850,000 to 1,100,000 clones listed, approximately 80% were seen once. The sequencing sample was made of memory CD4+ T cells from PBMCs. The sample's subset: CD45RA-negative fraction. This chain uses TRBV5-1 with TRBJ1-1; weak D call: TRBD1 (6 bases). This receptor was obtained from a man aged 18 to 29 in good health. Some clones in this sample may be carry-over from other donors' samples. The DNA for the CDR3 is TGCGCCAGCAGCTCCCCTAGGGGGGGGCCTGAAGCTTTCTTT. Amino acid sequence: CASSSPRGGPEAFF. Using reference TRBV5-1 and TRBJ1-1 for the parts outside the CDR3, the full variable domain is KAGVTQTPRYLIKTRGQQVTLSCSPISGHRSVSWYQQTPGQGLQFLFEYFSETQRNKGNFPGRFSGRQFSNSRSEMNVSTLELGDSALYLCASSSPRGGPEAFFGQGTRLTVV.